This T cell receptor beta chain was captured by sequencing in a study of cytomegalovirus exposure and HLA in healthy donors (dated by TCRdb to about 2017). Background on the whole study: In an earlier analysis of roughly 590 of the donors, about 270 Gb of sequence data and 90 million to 120 million unique TCR beta sequences from about 179 million T cells were reported. About 5 DR-DQ haplotypes were handled as single units for association and clustering, since linkage in the cohort was strong. Using immunosequencing, the study profiled T cell repertoires from about 610 subjects and related those repertoires to cytomegalovirus serostatus. Class I and class II HLA loci were covered by the typing at four-digit resolution. Across around 400 genotyped donors of the cohort, an average of approximately 220,000 unique TCR beta nucleotide sequences per donor were sequenced, and 15% to 20% of those sequences were non-productive. To decide whether each TCR beta V gene segment behaved as functional or pseudogenic, an earlier analysis of some 600 of the donors relied on high-throughput TCR beta sequencing. Donor age, sex, ethnicity and CMV serostatus were collected together with the repertoire data. High-throughput TCR immunosequencing, statistical association of individual TCRs with disease status, and machine learning were combined to predict cytomegalovirus infection status. A later analysis re-analyzed previously published TCR beta repertoires from hundreds of donors and added high-resolution HLA genotyping to study TCR occurrence patterns. The study aimed to test whether cataloging public T cell receptors could reveal signatures of past pathogen exposure. All discovery cohort repertoires had been generated on a single sequencing platform. A later genetic analysis used genome-wide SNP genotypes for 398 of the 666 donors, treating that subset as a discovery cohort. In addition to the first cohort of 650 to 800 subjects, a separate validation cohort of approximately 120 different subjects was used. Typing coverage differed by locus: A, B, C, DRB1 and DQB1 were typed in about 620-630 donors, DQA1 in roughly 510, DPA1 in around 610, and DPB1 in about 450. Among the 398 genotyped donors, approximately 82% belonged to the genetic ancestry cluster associated with self-reported Caucasian donors. Rather than drawing on any new phenotypic data, the later analysis identified candidate immune exposures from TCR beta sequences and the way those sequences occurred across donors. Around 300 gigabases of sequencing data and approximately 80 million unique TCR sequences were included in an early release covering about 700 HLA-typed donors.

Libraries came from the immunoSEQ multiplex PCR assay. The multiplex PCR relied on a mix of 60 forward primers for TCR Vbeta segments and 13 reverse primers for TCR Jbeta segments. The CDR3 region of rearranged TCR beta genes was amplified from genomic DNA by a multiplex PCR assay. On the Illumina HiSeq System, the amplified TCR beta libraries were sequenced as 87-base-pair reads. The study's processing was this. A later analysis counted approximately 84 million unique TCR beta chains across the 690 or so repertoires, and some 11 million of these chains were shared by at least two donors. Raw reads were error-corrected and collapsed into unique sequences with a nearest-neighbor algorithm that merged closely related sequences to remove PCR and sequencing errors. To assign V, D and J gene segments, CDR3 sequences were aligned to IMGT reference sequences. For a sequence to be retained, at least a six-nucleotide match to both a V gene segment and a J gene segment was required. A rearrangement was called productive if the CDR3 had no stop codons and remained in frame with V and J, and every other rearrangement was called non-productive. CDR3 was defined according to IMGT convention as the region running from the second conserved V-encoded cysteine to the conserved J-encoded phenylalanine. The earlier analysis of more than 450 of the donors excluded sequences that lacked an unambiguous match to a single V gene segment. An earlier analysis of 587 of the donors classified V segments as functional when productive rearrangements were above 56.7% and as segregating when the standard deviation between donors was above 5%. A statistical classification framework was built to diagnose cytomegalovirus status from the catalog of TCR beta chain sequences. In a later analysis, V and J genes were assigned by comparing TCR nucleotide sequences against IMGT/GENE-DB human TR gene sequences. A later analysis assigned CDR3 sequences and most-parsimonious VDJ recombination scenarios with the TCRdist pipeline. In a later analysis, every TCR beta chain was defined by the combination of its CDR3 amino acid sequence and its V-gene family, and reads without a unique V-gene family were dropped. A later analysis removed several hundred highly shared, low-generation-probability nucleotide sequences to deal with suspected cross-contamination and a sequencing artifact. In a later analysis, a clonal expansion index for each public chain was calculated from normalized within-repertoire ranks of inferred template counts. Generation probabilities in a later analysis came from a VDJ recombination model fitted to out-of-frame rearrangements, and those results were checked against IGoR. A later analysis scored TCR-TCR, TCR-HLA and TCR-CMV co-occurrence with hypergeometric tests, applying a repertoire-size bias correction to TCR pairs. False discovery rates were estimated in a later analysis by permuting HLA or CMV assignments 20 times. A later analysis grouped co-occurring TCRs with DBSCAN, adding TCRdist sequence similarity when clustering within HLA-allele-positive subsets. Repertoires with fewer than 30,000 or more than 120,000 public chains were left out of co-occurrence clustering, as were about 5 repertoires with anomalous nucleotide sharing. TCRdb stores this immuneACCESS table with in-frame sequences only. Part of the clones is absent; in the studies checked, under half of the shortfall reflects unresolved V genes, and no reason is known for the rest. V and J calls and clone size follow that table, whereas D and trimming were derived from the DNA. This sample comprises about 100,000 clones, about four fifths of them detected only once. The top ten constitute approximately 2.1% of the sample.

In total, roughly 710 healthy bone marrow donors made up the cohort. Cohort members were all nominally healthy when sampled, although unrecorded immune exposures were likely present. The donor was CMV seronegative and belonged to the group of under 400 seronegative cohort members. Every donor gave a peripheral blood sample, and the peripheral blood mononuclear cells from that sample were used for TCR beta sequencing. The Qiagen DNeasy Blood Extraction Kit was used to extract genomic DNA from the blood cell samples. From its cysteine to its phenylalanine, the CDR3 spans 15 amino acids. Only the CDR3 portion is preserved as DNA: 45 bases, with reading frame beginning at the first base. CDR1 and CDR2, per the germline V gene, are ENHRY and SYGVKD. The germline ends are 15 bases apart after V is trimmed by 3 bases and J by 7 bases. Study-wide conclusions, independent of this receptor: Most TCR sequences were observed very rarely across donors, whereas some public TCRs were present in many individuals. It was suggested by the authors that the approach could potentially be generalized to other disease states and immunological phenotypes. Compared with equally common non-associated chains, HLA-associated TCR beta chains in a later analysis were more clonally expanded and had lower generation probabilities. This cohort had only TCR beta chains sequenced, and the lack of alpha or paired-chain data limited which features could be detected. V-gene and J-gene trimming of TCR beta chains was associated with a missense DCLRE1C variant in a later genetic analysis, and the association was replicated in an independent cohort. Cytomegalovirus status was reported to be diagnosed by the classifier with high specificity and sensitivity in both the original and validation cohorts. A later genetic analysis reported fewer N-insertions in productive TCRs among donors in an Asian-associated ancestry cluster than the roughly 620-donor mean. A further reported finding was that TCR beta sequences accurately predicted the HLA-A and HLA-B alleles for most subjects in the first cohort. In a later analysis, TCR association rates were found to vary across HLA loci, with the most associated TCRs seen for DRB1 alleles and the fewest for HLA-C alleles. A few of the identified cytomegalovirus-associated TCR beta chains were confirmed in vitro to be specific for cytomegalovirus antigens. For the cohort, immune exposure information was limited to CMV serostatus. Presence/absence analyses assumed roughly uniform sequencing depth across donors, an assumption that may not hold. In a later analysis, most CMV-associated TCR beta chains were found to appear HLA-restricted, with HLA associations seemingly driven largely by CMV exposure. Because HLA typing was missing for some donors at each locus, association tests included only the typed subset. Approximately 16 rarely observed V segments, including chromosome 9 orphons, were excluded from the earlier analysis of several hundred of the donors because counts were too low. Some IMGT-functional V segments, including TRBV6-2 and TRBV6-3, could not be told apart with the 87-base-pair reads, so those segments were excluded. Several of the top co-occurrence clusters appeared to be linked to parvovirus B19, influenza, CMV and Epstein-Barr virus, according to a later analysis. When HLA alleles, especially DR and DQ, strongly co-occurred, attributing TCR associations to individual alleles was difficult. A total of some 180 TCR beta chains were listed by the study as associated with cytomegalovirus. In an earlier analysis of 500 to 650 of the donors, most TCR beta V segments appeared in productive rearrangements about 87% or about 30% of the time, broadly matching IMGT annotations. Correlated functional status among segregating V segments might be attributable to linkage disequilibrium, but an unknown experimental factor could not be ruled out. The sequencing pipeline was judged likely to have produced a cluster of highly shared sequence variants as a technical artifact. Specific HLA alleles were associated with roughly 16,000 TCR beta sequences at a false discovery rate of 0.05 in a later analysis.

In its sample, this clone was seen a few times. Its target antigen remains unknown. Base qualities were left out, and no much larger clone turns up one base away. The sequence was collected from a woman aged 40 to 50 in good health and CMV-seronegative. Sequenced input: PBMCs. The rearranged segments are TRBV10-3 and TRBJ1-4, and possibly TRBD1, on 5 matching bases. The CDR3 region has the sequence CAISDDGRASEKLFF. The DNA is as follows: TGTGCCATCAGTGATGATGGCAGGGCCAGTGAAAAACTGTTTTTT.